Below, 25 T cell receptor beta chains from the same sample are listed, as sequenced in a study of T cells expressing NK-cell markers. Following a re-call of the 5' RACE reads, TCRdb has one entry per CDR3 protein and lacks DNA. The sample has 450,000 to 600,000 distinct CDR3 sequences, and its top ten clones hold under 4.5%. The material sequenced was blood T cells: a sorted CD56 or NKG2C T cell subset, CD4+ or CD8+ T cells, or bulk PBMC T cells (not recorded which). The receptors shown here come from a man aged 18 to 35 in good health.

This chain uses TRBV4-1 with TRBJ2-6; TCRdb calls TRBD1, which cannot be checked without DNA. CDR1 and CDR2 from the germline V gene are MGHRA and YSYEKL. The CDR3 runs to 18 residues. The chain's CDR3 is CASSHGDRARSGANVLTF.

This chain uses TRBV20-1 with TRBJ2-1. Germline-derived CDR1 and CDR2 are DFQATT and SNEGSKA (reference sequence). The CDR3 is made up of 14 amino acids. The CDR3 loop reads CSATQNSDSNEQFF.

CDR3 in amino acids: CASSRDIREQFF. The chain carries TRBV27 and TRBJ2-1; TCRdb lists TRBD1, though no DNA is available to test this call. The germline gives CDR1 MNHEY, CDR2 SMNVEV (reference sequence). CDR3 size: 12 residues.

V and J are TRBV5-1 and TRBJ1-1. The CDR3 spans 15 residues. Per the germline V gene, CDR1 is SGHRS and CDR2 is YFSETQ. The CDR3 protein is CASSATGTADTEAFF.

The J gene is TRBJ1-3, the V gene TRBV9; TCRdb lists TRBD1, though no DNA is available to test this call. This CDR3 has 17 residues. CDR1 SGDLS and CDR2 YYNGEE come from the germline V gene. This chain's CDR3 is CASSSSGRTTTGNTIYF.

This chain links TRBV20-1 with TRBJ2-4; checking the TCRdb D call of TRBD1 is not possible without DNA. Germline CDR1 is DFQATT and CDR2 is SNEGSKA (reference sequence). The CDR3 extends over 16 amino acids. The CDR3 protein is CSASRDRAMGKNIQYF.

This chain joins TRBV5-1 and TRBJ1-1; TCRdb lists TRBD1, though no DNA is available to test this call. The CDR3 is 12 residues long. Germline V lookup: CDR1 SGHRS, CDR2 YFSETQ. CDR3 region: CASSYGQDEAFF.

V gene TRBV10-3 combines with J gene TRBJ2-3; TCRdb's D call of TRBD1 is untestable without DNA. The germline CDR1 and CDR2 sequences are ENHRY and SYGVKD. The CDR3 spans 13 residues. CDR3 amino acids: CAIALTGTDTQYF.

The CDR3 sequence is CASSFPGGRRDEQFF. The J gene is TRBJ2-1, the V gene TRBV27; TCRdb outputs TRBD2, but without DNA this stays unchecked. There are 15 residues in the CDR3. From germline, CDR1 is MNHEY and CDR2 SMNVEV (reference sequence).

This chain joins TRBV28 and TRBJ2-5; TCRdb proposes TRBD2, but this gene call is untestable without DNA. Germline V gene data show CDR1 as MDHEN and CDR2 as SYDVKM. There are 16 residues in the CDR3. The CDR3 loop reads CASSLLARGYQETQYF. Variable domain in full (rest from reference TRBV28 and TRBJ2-5): DVKVTQSSRYLVKRTGEKVFLECVQDMDHENMFWYRQDPGLGLRLIYFSYDVKMKEKGDIPEGYSVSREKKERFSLILESASTNQTSMYLCASSLLARGYQETQYFGPGTRLLVL.

The chain combines TRBV20-1 with TRBJ1-1. The CDR3 is made up of 11 amino acids. Germline CDR1 is DFQATT and CDR2 is SNEGSKA (reference sequence). The CDR3 sequence is CSARGSAGAFF.

V is TRBV7-9 and J is TRBJ1-2; TCRdb's D gene call, TRBD1, goes unchecked for lack of DNA. Germline V gene lookup returns CDR1 SEHNR and CDR2 FQNEAQ (reference sequence). CDR3 length: 13 residues. CDR3: CASSPTQGYGYTF.

This sequence joins TRBV27 and TRBJ2-3. The CDR3 consists of 13 residues. Germline V gene lookup returns CDR1 MNHEY and CDR2 SMNVEV (reference sequence). The CDR3 is CASSPNPRDTQYF.

This rearrangement joins TRBV11-3 to TRBJ1-1. The CDR3 is 14 residues long. Germline V gives CDR1 SGHNT, CDR2 YENEEA. The CDR3 sequence: CASSFLGINTEAFF.

The chain has TRBV9 and TRBJ1-2; lacking DNA, the TRBD1 call made by TCRdb goes unchecked. CDR1 is SGDLS, CDR2 YYNGEE, per germline. The CDR3 has 14 residues. CDR3 amino acids: CASSEHRGDYGYTF.

The chain is built from TRBV5-1 and TRBJ2-3; TCRdb proposes TRBD2, but this gene call is untestable without DNA. The CDR3 extends over 14 amino acids. CDR1 and CDR2 (germline): SGHRS, YFSETQ. CDR3 loop: CASEAGGISDTQYF. The full variable domain, with the rest looked up from reference TRBV5-1 and TRBJ2-3, is KAGVTQTPRYLIKTRGQQVTLSCSPISGHRSVSWYQQTPGQGLQFLFEYFSETQRNKGNFPGRFSGRQFSNSRSEMNVSTLELGDSALYLCASEAGGISDTQYFGPGTRLTVL.

The chain combines TRBV5-1 with TRBJ1-6. The CDR3 sequence is 16 residues long. Germline V gene data show CDR1 as SGHRS and CDR2 as YFSETQ. The CDR3 protein is CASSIWTSSYNSPLHF.

The CDR3 is CASSSIRELHEQYF. The rearrangement links TRBV7-2 to TRBJ2-7. This CDR3 spans 14 amino acids. The V gene's germline CDR1 is SGHTA and CDR2 FQGNSA.

The chain has TRBV5-6 and TRBJ2-4; TCRdb's assignment of TRBD1 cannot be checked, as there is no DNA. Germline values: CDR1 SGHDT, CDR2 YYEEEE. CDR3 length equals 12 residues. This CDR3 reads CASSLGGTPLYF.

This rearrangement joins TRBV6-5 to TRBJ1-1; TCRdb returns TRBD1, unconfirmable since there is no DNA. CDR3 length equals 16 residues. Germline values: CDR1 MNHEY, CDR2 SVGAGI. CDR3: CASSSMRDGWNTEAFF.

The gene calls are TRBV12-3 or TRBV12-4 and TRBJ2-3. CDR3 size: 16 residues. CDR3 amino acids: CASSLAESVLTDTQYF.

The chain links TRBV10-3 to TRBJ2-2; the D call of TRBD1 rests on TCRdb alone, since no DNA is present to check it. The CDR3 contains 15 residues. CDR1 is ENHRY, CDR2 SYGVKD, per germline. The chain's CDR3 is CAIKEAGGAYGELFF.

The chain couples TRBV7-2 to TRBJ2-7; TCRdb returns TRBD1, unconfirmable since there is no DNA. Germline loops: CDR1 SGHTA, CDR2 FQGNSA. This CDR3 has 13 amino acids. This chain's CDR3 is CASSSRGRYEQYF.

The rearrangement links TRBV24-1 to TRBJ2-2; TCRdb's D call of TRBD2 is untestable without DNA. Germline V gene sequence: CDR1 KGHDR, CDR2 SFDVKD. There are 15 residues in the CDR3. CDR3 loop: CATSDTGLGQGELFF.

The chain couples TRBV6-5 to TRBJ1-4; TCRdb calls TRBD1, which cannot be checked without DNA. Germline lookup yields CDR1 MNHEY and CDR2 SVGAGI. The CDR3 covers 14 residues. CDR3 loop: CASSYRGQNEKLFF.